These 29 T cell receptor beta chains share one sample of origin, sequenced in a study of neoadjuvant nivolumab and ipilimumab in lung cancer. Sequencing used immunoSEQ multiplex PCR; TCRdb keeps in-frame clones, though not all of them. The table has 30,000 or so clones, roughly 90% seen once. Here the sequenced sample was peripheral blood, taken after neoadjuvant nivolumab, alone or with ipilimumab, at or shortly before surgery. Receptor source: an adult with non-small cell lung cancer.

The V and J genes are TRBV18 and TRBJ2-3; 7 bases are a match to TRBD2. Germline V gene sequence: CDR1 KGHSH, CDR2 LQKENI. This CDR3 is 14 amino acids long. V shed 6 bases and J 0 bases; nucleotides not matched to a gene: 3. As DNA, the CDR3 is TGTGCCAGCTCCAGACTAGCTAGCACAGATACGCAGTATTTT. As protein: CASSRLASTDTQYF.

The J gene is TRBJ1-5, the V gene TRBV7-2; the match to TRBD1 covers 7 bases. Germline CDR1 reads SGHTA; CDR2 reads FQGNSA. This CDR3 contains 15 residues. J lost 5 bases, V lost 5 bases, and 9 bases had no gene match. CDR3 DNA: TGTGCCAGCAGCCAATTAGGGACAGTCTATCAGCCCCAGCATTTT. Its protein product is CASSQLGTVYQPQHF. Variable domain in full (rest from reference TRBV7-2 and TRBJ1-5): GAGVSQSPSNKVTEKGKDVELRCDPISGHTALYWYRQSLGQGLEFLIYFQGNSAPDKSGLPSDRFSAERTGGSVSTLTIQRTQQEDSAVYLCASSQLGTVYQPQHFGDGTRLSIL.

This clone was observed a single time. The chain links TRBV28 to TRBJ2-1; D is uncertain. Trimming removed 7 bases from V and 5 bases from J, with 9 bases in between. The CDR3 sequence is 12 residues long. In germline, CDR1 is MDHEN, CDR2 SYDVKM. The CDR3 loop reads CASTGINNEQFF. The CDR3 DNA sequence: TGTGCCAGCACCGGAATTAACAATGAGCAGTTCTTC.

The rearrangement links TRBV5-1 to TRBJ2-2, with 10 bases aligning to TRBD2. V shed 7 bases, J shed 1 base, and the junction held 1 base outside the gene matches. The CDR3 totals 14 residues. Germline CDR1 reads SGHRS; CDR2 reads YFSETQ. As DNA, the CDR3 is TGCGCCAGCGCTAGCGGGGGGAACACCGGGGAGCTGTTTTTT. This sequence encodes CASASGGNTGELFF.

The rearrangement joins TRBV2 to TRBJ2-3; TRBD2 matches 7 bases. Germline CDR1 reads SNHLY; CDR2 reads FYNNEI. The CDR3 length is 14 residues. V shed 9 bases, J shed 1 base, and the junction held 7 bases outside the gene matches. CDR3 nucleotides: TGTGCCAGTGTCAGGGACTATGGCACAGATACGCAGTATTTT. The encoded protein is CASVRDYGTDTQYF.

This chain uses TRBV4-1 with TRBJ2-6; 7 positions match TRBD1. This CDR3 is built from 20 residues. The V segment lost 1 base and the J segment 2 bases; nucleotides outside the gene matches: 14. Germline assignment: CDR1 MGHRA and CDR2 YSYEKL. The CDR3 is CASSQVGVGGSTTGANVLTF. CDR3 sequence (DNA): TGCGCCAGCAGCCAAGTGGGTGTAGGGGGCTCAACTACTGGGGCCAACGTCCTGACTTTC.

The chain combines TRBV5-4 with TRBJ2-3; TRBD2 matches 12 bases. Looked up from germline, CDR1 is SGHNT and CDR2 is YYREEE (reference sequence). Germline trimming cut 10 bases from V and 1 base from J; bases unmatched to any gene: 13. This CDR3 spans 17 amino acids. The CDR3 sequence: CAVPRTSGDERTDTQYF. The DNA for the CDR3 is TGTGCCGTACCTCGGACTAGCGGGGATGAGCGCACAGATACGCAGTATTTT.

The chain links TRBV5-4 to TRBJ1-2, with no clear D. Germline CDR1 reads SGHNT; CDR2 reads YYREEE (reference sequence). This CDR3 is 12 amino acids long. V shed 0 bases and J shed 7 bases, with 7 bases lying between them. The CDR3 reads CASSLEYGGYTF. The CDR3 nucleotides are TGTGCCAGCAGCTTGGAATACGGTGGCTACACCTTC.

V gene TRBV6-1 combines with J gene TRBJ2-3; D gene ambiguous. Germline V lookup: CDR1 MNHNS, CDR2 SASEGT. The ends were cut back, 2 bases at V and 5 bases at J, with 8 bases in the middle. This CDR3 is 13 amino acids long. The CDR3 region is CASSEQLRDTQYF. Written as DNA, the CDR3 is TGTGCCAGCAGTGAACAGCTTCGAGATACGCAGTATTTT.

The chain couples TRBV5-6 to TRBJ2-7; D unresolved. Per germline, CDR1 SGHDT and CDR2 YYEEEE. The ends were cut back, 1 base at V and 0 bases at J, with 11 bases in the middle. This CDR3 is 15 amino acids long. CDR3 bases: TGTGCCAGCAGCTTGAAGCCCAGGCCCTCCTACGAGCAGTACTTC. Residues: CASSLKPRPSYEQYF.

The chain links TRBV28 to TRBJ2-7; TRBD2 aligns across 10 bases. From germline, CDR1 is MDHEN and CDR2 SYDVKM. The CDR3 covers 15 residues. The V gene end was trimmed by 4 bases and the J gene end by 4 bases; junction bases not matched to a gene: 7. The CDR3 loop reads CASSSQREGRYEQYF. In nucleotides, the CDR3 is TGTGCCAGCAGTTCACAGCGGGAGGGCCGTTACGAGCAGTACTTC.

This chain links TRBV13 with TRBJ1-2; D may be TRBD1 (5 bases). The germline V gene has CDR1 PRHDT and CDR2 FYEKMQ (reference sequence). Between the trimmed V and J ends, which lost 4 bases and 4 bases, there was a span of 19 bases. The length of the CDR3 is 16 residues. The DNA of the CDR3 is TGTGCCAGCAGCTCGACGACCCTACAGGCCCTCTATGGCTACACCTTC. It codes for CASSSTTLQALYGYTF.

The chain is built from TRBV9 and TRBJ2-5, with TRBD2 identical over 14 bases. The CDR3 is made up of 17 amino acids. V was clipped by 2 bases and J by 5 bases; unmatched bases: 8. Germline CDR1 and CDR2: SGDLS and YYNGEE. CDR3 sequence: CASSVGTSGSLSETQYF. DNA for the CDR3: TGTGCCAGCAGCGTCGGGACTAGCGGGAGTTTGTCGGAGACCCAGTACTTC.

The chain has TRBV7-8 and TRBJ2-3; 7 bases are a match to TRBD2. Germline V CDR1 and CDR2: SGHVS, FQNEAQ. J lost 1 base, V lost 4 bases, and 23 bases had no gene match. The CDR3 is 21 amino acids. In DNA form, the CDR3 reads TGTGCCAGCAGCTACGAAGCTTACGTGTTGGCGGAGCGGGGTGGCACAGATACGCAGTATTTT. Its protein is CASSYEAYVLAERGGTDTQYF.

The V and J genes are TRBV7-2 and TRBJ2-4; D remains unclear. Trimming took 1 base from V and 0 from J, leaving 16 bases between them. Per the germline V gene, CDR1 is SGHTA and CDR2 is FQGNSA. This CDR3 has 18 amino acids. The CDR3 spells CASSLGGGWGQAKNIQYF. Here the CDR3 DNA reads TGTGCCAGCAGCTTAGGTGGTGGATGGGGTCAAGCCAAAAACATTCAGTACTTC.

This sequence joins TRBV18 and TRBJ2-3; TRBD1 agrees at 7 bases. The CDR3 covers 16 residues. Germline V CDR1 and CDR2: KGHSH, LQKENI. J was trimmed by 5 bases and V by 3 bases; bases with no gene match: 11. The CDR3 loop is CASSPSDRTGVDTQYF. Written as DNA, the CDR3 is TGTGCCAGCTCACCGTCTGACCGCACAGGGGTAGATACGCAGTATTTT.

The V call is TRBV12-5, the J call TRBJ1-5, with 11 nucleotides matching TRBD1. The ends lost 1 base at V and 5 bases at J; junction bases unmatched: 4. This CDR3 comprises 16 residues. Germline-derived CDR1 and CDR2 are LGHNT and FRNRAP. The CDR3 DNA reads as TGTGCTAGTGGTTTGGGGGACAGGGGGTTTCATCAGCCCCAGCATTTT. The encoded protein is CASGLGDRGFHQPQHF.

The chain employs TRBV2 and TRBJ1-5; D is uncertain. This CDR3 comprises 18 residues. Trimming cost V 3 bases and J 0 bases, with 18 bases left between them. Per the germline V gene, CDR1 is SNHLY and CDR2 is FYNNEI. The chain's CDR3 is CASSDGNLQRRSNQPQHF. CDR3 sequence (DNA): TGTGCCAGCAGTGATGGCAATTTGCAGCGGCGTAGCAATCAGCCCCAGCATTTT.

The J gene is TRBJ2-2, the V gene TRBV11-3; possible D gene TRBD1, 5 bases. Trimming cost V 3 bases and J 3 bases, with 8 bases left between them. Per germline, CDR1 SGHNT and CDR2 YENEEA. The CDR3 has 14 amino acids. The CDR3 DNA follows: TGTGCCAGCAGCTTCAGCAGGGACACCGGGGAGCTGTTTTTT. This encodes CASSFSRDTGELFF.

In its sample, this clone was seen once. V gene TRBV5-4 combines with J gene TRBJ2-7, with D perhaps assigned TRBD1 or TRBD2 (5 bases each). V was pared by 0 bases and J by 6 bases, with 16 bases between. The CDR3 has 15 residues. Germline assignment: CDR1 SGHNT and CDR2 YYREEE (reference sequence). DNA for the CDR3: TGTGCCAGCAGCTTGGAAGGGACGGCAAGCTCCGAGCAGTACTTC. As protein: CASSLEGTASSEQYF. Filled out from reference TRBV5-4 and TRBJ2-7, the complete variable domain reads ETGVTQSPTHLIKTRGQQVTLRCSSQSGHNTVSWYQQALGQGPQFIFQYYREEENGRGNFPPRFSGLQFPNYSSELNVNALELDDSALYLCASSLEGTASSEQYFGPGTRLTVT.

The chain joins TRBV4-2 to TRBJ2-7; possibly TRBD1 for D (5 bases). The germline V and J ends were trimmed by 0 bases and 4 bases, with 10 bases remaining between them. This CDR3 contains 14 residues. CDR1 is LGHNA, CDR2 YNFKEQ, per germline. This CDR3 reads CASSQDLGAYEQYF. Here the CDR3 DNA reads TGTGCCAGCAGCCAAGATCTTGGGGCATACGAGCAGTACTTC.

V gene TRBV25-1 combines with J gene TRBJ2-1; a weak D match, TRBD1 (5 bases). CDR1 and CDR2 (germline): MGHDK, SYGVNS. The CDR3 extends over 12 amino acids. Trimming removed 7 bases at V and 10 bases at J, with 14 bases between. The CDR3 DNA follows: TGTGCCAGCAACCCAGGGTCAAGCGAGCAGTTCTTC. It is translated as CASNPGSSEQFF.

V is TRBV7-6 and J is TRBJ2-7, with D perhaps matching TRBD1 (5 bases). Trimming removed 2 bases at V and 4 bases at J, with 9 bases between. The CDR3 extends over 13 amino acids. Germline V lookup: CDR1 SGHVS, CDR2 FNYEAQ. The DNA for the CDR3 is TGTGCCAGCAGCTTAACTACAGGTTACGAGCAGTACTTC. It encodes CASSLTTGYEQYF.

The chain couples TRBV10-1 to TRBJ2-1; 9 bases match TRBD2. CDR3 length: 18 amino acids. The J segment lost 8 bases and the V segment lost 0 bases, leaving 14 bases of the junction unmatched. Germline V gene sequence: CDR1 WNHNN, CDR2 SYGVQD (reference sequence). CDR3 in amino acids: CASSESSVGPAGGYEQFF. In DNA form, the CDR3 reads TGCGCCAGCAGTGAGTCGAGCGTGGGACCAGCGGGAGGTTATGAGCAGTTCTTC.

The rearrangement links TRBV5-1 to TRBJ1-2, with a possible D match to TRBD1 (6 bases). CDR3 length: 14 residues. V lost 0 bases, J lost 3 bases, and 9 bases lay in between. Germline CDR1 SGHRS, CDR2 YFSETQ. The CDR3 protein is CASSLGAGDYGYTF. CDR3 coding DNA: TGCGCCAGCAGCTTGGGGGCAGGGGACTATGGCTACACCTTC.

The chain combines TRBV6-5 with TRBJ2-6; the D gene is possibly TRBD2 (7 bases). Per germline, CDR1 MNHEY and CDR2 SVGAGI. There are 15 residues in the CDR3. Trimming stripped 7 bases from V and 5 bases from J, with 15 bases between. The CDR3 DNA follows: TGTGCCAGCACCTCCGCGGGGGACAGGGCCAACGTCCTGACTTTC. Encoded protein: CASTSAGDRANVLTF.

The J gene is TRBJ2-3, the V gene TRBV5-1, with no clear D. Deletions cut 0 bases from V and 2 bases from J, with 10 bases between. This CDR3 region has 15 residues. Germline loops: CDR1 SGHRS, CDR2 YFSETQ. CDR3 nucleotides: TGCGCCAGCAGCTTGGACTGGCAGTTCACAGATACGCAGTATTTT. Encoded protein: CASSLDWQFTDTQYF. The variable domain in full, with the rest retrieved from reference TRBV5-1 and TRBJ2-3, is KAGVTQTPRYLIKTRGQQVTLSCSPISGHRSVSWYQQTPGQGLQFLFEYFSETQRNKGNFPGRFSGRQFSNSRSEMNVSTLELGDSALYLCASSLDWQFTDTQYFGPGTRLTVL.

The chain recombines TRBV7-6 with TRBJ2-5, with TRBD1 as a possible D gene (6 bases). Between the trimmed V and J ends, which lost 4 bases and 3 bases, there was a span of 12 bases. Germline V gene lookup returns CDR1 SGHVS and CDR2 FNYEAQ. This CDR3 has 14 amino acids. For the CDR3, the DNA is TGTGCCAGCAGCTCCGGGCCAGGGGAAGAGACCCAGTACTTC. Translated: CASSSGPGEETQYF.

The chain couples TRBV7-9 to TRBJ2-7, with 9 nucleotides matching TRBD2. The ends lost 4 bases at V and 5 bases at J; junction bases unmatched: 9. There are 15 residues in the CDR3. Germline CDR1 SEHNR, CDR2 FQNEAQ (reference sequence). CDR3 loop: CASSWGSGRKNEQYF. Here the CDR3 DNA reads TGTGCCAGCAGCTGGGGTAGCGGGAGAAAGAACGAGCAGTACTTC.